This T cell receptor (beta chain) was profiled in a study of control samples from healthy donors and cancer patients. The assay was immunoSEQ multiplex PCR, and TCRdb's table has in-frame clones only and misses some. Of some 99,000 clones in the sample, 90% were seen once. The V end lost 5 bases, the J end lost 11 bases, and 13 bases lay between the germline ends. This CDR3 is built from 12 residues. CDR1 is MDHEN and CDR2 is SYDVKM in the germline V gene. Sample: blood. This chain joins TRBV28 and TRBJ1-5; D unclear. This TCR was sampled from a human donor in good health. The donor label of this sample is uncertain. CDR3 bases: TGTGCCAGCAGTAACCCGGGTTTCGCCCAGCATTTT. This codes for CASSNPGFAQHF.